These 8 T cell receptor beta chains originate from one sample sequenced in a study of cytomegalovirus exposure and HLA in healthy donors. With 60 Vbeta and 13 Jbeta primers, the PCR was carried out. TCRdb's table, derived via immunoSEQ multiplex PCR, lists solely in-frame clones and lacks some. The sample includes some 140,000 clones, roughly 79% seen only once; the top ten take less than 1.1%. Sequencing was done on a sample of PBMCs. The receptor source for this set is a male donor in good health and CMV-seronegative.

The chain has TRBV11-2 and TRBJ1-1, with D unclear. Germline CDR1 SGHAT, CDR2 FQNNGV. The V and J ends lost 0 bases and 10 bases respectively, with 12 bases between them. The CDR3 is 13 amino acids. The DNA for the CDR3 is TGTGCCAGCAGCTTAGATACCGGGATCCGAGCTTTCTTT. Protein sequence: CASSLDTGIRAFF.

J is TRBJ2-1 and V is TRBV5-1; D gene unclear. The CDR3 is 13 residues long. Germline V gene data show CDR1 as SGHRS and CDR2 as YFSETQ. V was shortened by 4 bases and J by 16 bases, with 21 bases between the two germline ends. CDR3 sequence (DNA): TGCGCCAGCAGCACCCAAAGGAGCGCCCCAACCTTCTTC. As protein: CASSTQRSAPTFF. The variable domain in full, completed from reference TRBV5-1 and TRBJ2-1, reads KAGVTQTPRYLIKTRGQQVTLSCSPISGHRSVSWYQQTPGQGLQFLFEYFSETQRNKGNFPGRFSGRQFSNSRSEMNVSTLELGDSALYLCASSTQRSAPTFFGPGTRLTVL.

The genes are TRBV2 and TRBJ2-5; 7 bases are shared with TRBD1. Germline-derived CDR1 and CDR2 are SNHLY and FYNNEI. The CDR3 totals 13 residues. The V segment lost 6 bases and the J segment 2 bases; nucleotides outside the gene matches: 3. CDR3 region: CASRRDRQETQYF. The CDR3 DNA reads as TGTGCCAGCAGGAGGGACAGACAAGAGACCCAGTACTTC. The entire variable domain, with the rest obtained from reference TRBV2 and TRBJ2-5, is as follows: EPEVTQTPSHQVTQMGQEVILRCVPISNHLYFYWYRQILGQKVEFLVSFYNNEISEKSEIFDDQFSVERPDGSNFTLKIRSTKLEDSAMYFCASRRDRQETQYFGPGTRLLVL.

This chain connects TRBV5-4 to TRBJ1-2, with TRBD1 as a possible D gene (5 bases). The V end was cut by 8 bases, the J end by 2 bases, with 13 bases between. Germline V lookup: CDR1 SGHNT, CDR2 YYREEE (reference sequence). This CDR3 has 13 amino acids. This CDR3 is CASNSGVNYGYTF. The CDR3 region has the DNA TGTGCCAGTAACTCGGGGGTAAACTATGGCTACACCTTC. The variable domain in full, completed from reference TRBV5-4 and TRBJ1-2, reads ETGVTQSPTHLIKTRGQQVTLRCSSQSGHNTVSWYQQALGQGPQFIFQYYREEENGRGNFPPRFSGLQFPNYSSELNVNALELDDSALYLCASNSGVNYGYTFGSGTRLTVV.

The gene calls are TRBV7-9 and TRBJ2-3; 10 positions match TRBD2. Per the germline V gene, CDR1 is SEHNR and CDR2 is FQNEAQ (reference sequence). CDR3 length: 16 amino acids. Trimming cost V 2 bases and J 4 bases; bases outside gene matches: 6. CDR3 loop: CASSLRLAGVADTQYF. CDR3 nucleotide sequence: TGTGCCAGCAGCTTAAGGCTAGCGGGGGTAGCAGATACGCAGTATTTT.

The chain recombines TRBV18 with TRBJ1-4, with 10 bases identical to TRBD1. V was pared by 3 bases and J by 5 bases, with 6 bases of the junction left unmatched. This CDR3 has 16 residues. Germline V lookup: CDR1 KGHSH, CDR2 LQKENI. CDR3 bases: TGTGCCAGCTCACCCCAACGGACAGGGGGAAATGAAAAACTGTTTTTT. Translated: CASSPQRTGGNEKLFF.

The CDR3 here is CASSPHFGLESYNEQFF. CDR3 sequence (DNA): TGTGCCAGCAGTCCGCATTTTGGACTAGAGTCCTACAATGAGCAGTTCTTC. This chain connects TRBV27 to TRBJ2-1; 7 bases line up with TRBD2. The germline gives CDR1 MNHEY, CDR2 SMNVEV (reference sequence). The CDR3 consists of 17 residues. V shed 5 bases, J shed 1 base, and the junction held 11 bases outside the gene matches.

This clone has only one observation. The J gene is TRBJ1-1, the V gene TRBV15, with 10 positions matching TRBD1. Per germline, CDR1 LNHNV and CDR2 YYDKDF (reference sequence). The CDR3 is 14 amino acids. V was clipped by 3 bases and J by 5 bases; unmatched bases: 3. CDR3 in DNA: TGTGCCACCAGCAGCGACAGGGGGCGAACTGAAGCTTTCTTT. This codes for CATSSDRGRTEAFF.